Listed here are 11 T cell receptor beta chains from one sample, sequenced in a study of T cell responses to AZD1222 COVID-19 vaccine. The assay was immunoSEQ multiplex PCR, and TCRdb's table has in-frame clones only and misses some. The sample carries some 98,000 clones, more than 70% recorded once. Specimen: peripheral blood, collected on day 0 of AZD1222 vaccination. These receptors were taken from an adult in good health.

In this sample, this clone turned up once. The rearrangement uses TRBV19 and TRBJ1-1; D ambiguous. Germline V lookup: CDR1 LNHDA, CDR2 SQIVND (reference sequence). The CDR3 has 11 residues. V gave up 6 bases and J gave up 6 bases, with 8 bases separating them. CDR3 sequence reads: CASSMFAEAFF. As DNA, the CDR3 is TGTGCCAGTAGCATGTTTGCTGAAGCTTTCTTT.

The CDR3 DNA reads as TGTGCCAGCAGCTCCCGGGACTCCTCCTACAATGAGCAGTTCTTC. Residues: CASSSRDSSYNEQFF. This chain uses TRBV7-9 with TRBJ2-1; tentative D call: TRBD2 (6 bases). CDR3 length: 15 residues. Trimming cost V 4 bases and J 0 bases, with 10 bases left between them. Germline CDR1 reads SEHNR; CDR2 reads FQNEAQ (reference sequence). Full variable domain (remainder filled in from reference TRBV7-9 and TRBJ2-1): DTGVSQNPRHKITKRGQNVTFRCDPISEHNRLYWYRQTLGQGPEFLTYFQNEAQLEKSRLLSDRFSAERPKGSFSTLEIQRTEQGDSAMYLCASSSRDSSYNEQFFGPGTRLTVL.

The chain has TRBV7-2 and TRBJ2-3; 8 positions match TRBD1. V shed 4 bases and J 1 base; nucleotides not matched to a gene: 10. The CDR3 runs to 17 residues. Germline V CDR1 and CDR2: SGHTA, FQGNSA. CDR3 sequence: CASSSRTGWGGTDTQYF. CDR3 sequence (DNA): TGTGCCAGCAGCTCCCGGACAGGGTGGGGGGGCACAGATACGCAGTATTTT.

CDR3 sequence (DNA): TGTGCCTGGAGGGACAGGGAGGGAAACACCATATATTTT. Encoded protein: CAWRDREGNTIYF. This sequence joins TRBV30 and TRBJ1-3; 8 bases agree with TRBD1. This CDR3 comprises 13 residues. The V segment lost 3 bases and the J segment 4 bases; nucleotides outside the gene matches: 2. The germline CDR1 and CDR2 sequences are GTSNPN and SVGIG (reference sequence). Supplemented by reference TRBV30 and TRBJ1-3, the full variable domain reads SQTIHQWPATLVQPVGSPLSLECTVEGTSNPNLYWYRQAAGRGLQLLFYSVGIGQISSEVPQNLSASRPQDRQFILSSKKLLLSDSGFYLCAWRDREGNTIYFGEGSWLTVV.

V usage is TRBV6-5 and J usage is TRBJ2-1; D gene uncertain. Between the trimmed V and J ends, which lost 6 bases and 5 bases, there was a span of 8 bases. Germline CDR1 is MNHEY and CDR2 is SVGAGI. The CDR3 length is 12 residues. In DNA, the CDR3 is TGTGCCAGCAGCCGACGAAACAATGAGCAGTTCTTC. Amino acids: CASSRRNNEQFF.

The J gene is TRBJ2-7, the V gene TRBV6-1; TRBD2 matches at 7 bases. With V trimmed by 3 bases and J by 3 bases, 14 bases remained unmatched. The CDR3 covers 17 residues. The V gene's germline CDR1 is MNHNS and CDR2 SASEGT. This chain's CDR3 is CASSDKQGRDYRYEQYF. CDR3 DNA sequence: TGTGCCAGCAGTGATAAGCAGGGAAGGGACTACCGCTACGAGCAGTACTTC.

The chain couples TRBV9 to TRBJ2-3, with 7 bases lining up with TRBD2. Germline values: CDR1 SGDLS, CDR2 YYNGEE. This CDR3 has 13 amino acids. Losses at the gene ends were 3 bases for V and 6 bases for J; bases not matched to a gene: 4. The CDR3 reads CASSGHSGDTQYF. The CDR3 DNA is TGTGCCAGCAGCGGACATAGCGGGGATACGCAGTATTTT.

The chain links TRBV5-1 to TRBJ2-5; perhaps TRBD2 as D (5 bases). The V and J ends lost 0 bases and 5 bases respectively, with 14 bases between them. Germline V gene lookup returns CDR1 SGHRS and CDR2 YFSETQ. The CDR3 is 15 residues long. The CDR3 spells CASSLALPGGETQYF. CDR3 sequence (DNA): TGCGCCAGCAGCTTGGCACTGCCTGGCGGGGAGACCCAGTACTTC.

V is TRBV29-1 and J is TRBJ2-7, with D tentatively TRBD1 (7 bases). The CDR3 consists of 13 residues. The V gene's germline CDR1 is SQVTM and CDR2 ANQGSEA. Trimming stripped 7 bases from V and 1 base from J, with 14 bases between. The CDR3: CSATSGGSYEQYF. The CDR3 nucleotides read TGCAGCGCCACCTCAGGGGGGTCCTACGAGCAGTACTTC.

The chain uses TRBV19 and TRBJ1-5; 9 nucleotides line up with TRBD1. Per the germline V gene, CDR1 is LNHDA and CDR2 is SQIVND (reference sequence). There are 17 residues in the CDR3. The junction had 12 bases not matched to a gene; V was cut back by 3 bases and J by 6 bases. The CDR3 region has the DNA TGTGCCAGTAGTATTATGGGACAGGGAGGGATCGGTCAGCCCCAGCATTTT. Encoded protein: CASSIMGQGGIGQPQHF.

CDR3 nucleotide sequence: TGTGCCAGTAGTGGTACGGCAGATACTGAAGCTTTCTTT. This encodes CASSGTADTEAFF. The rearrangement uses TRBV19 and TRBJ1-1; D uncertain. This CDR3 has 13 residues. The ends were cut back, 5 bases at V and 5 bases at J, with 12 bases in the middle. The V gene's germline CDR1 is LNHDA and CDR2 SQIVND (reference sequence). Full variable domain (outside the CDR3, taken from reference TRBV19 and TRBJ1-1): DGGITQSPKYLFRKEGQNVTLSCEQNLNHDAMYWYRQDPGQGLRLIYYSQIVNDFQKGDIAEGYSVSREKKESFPLTVTSAQKNPTAFYLCASSGTADTEAFFGQGTRLTVV.